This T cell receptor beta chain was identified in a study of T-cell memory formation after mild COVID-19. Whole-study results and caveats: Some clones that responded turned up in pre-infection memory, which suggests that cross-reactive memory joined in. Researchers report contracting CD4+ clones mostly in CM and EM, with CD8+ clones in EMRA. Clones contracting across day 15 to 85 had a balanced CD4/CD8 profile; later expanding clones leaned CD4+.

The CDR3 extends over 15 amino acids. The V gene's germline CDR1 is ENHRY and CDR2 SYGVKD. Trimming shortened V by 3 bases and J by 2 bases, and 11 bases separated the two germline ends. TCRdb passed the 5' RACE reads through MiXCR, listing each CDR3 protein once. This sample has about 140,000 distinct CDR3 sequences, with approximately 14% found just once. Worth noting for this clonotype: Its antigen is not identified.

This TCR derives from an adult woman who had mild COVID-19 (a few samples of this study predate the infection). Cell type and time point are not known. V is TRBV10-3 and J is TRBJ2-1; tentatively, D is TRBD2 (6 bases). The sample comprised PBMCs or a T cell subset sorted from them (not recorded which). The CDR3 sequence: CAISDGWGAYNEQFF. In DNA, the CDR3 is TGTGCCATCAGTGACGGCTGGGGGGCCTACAATGAGCAGTTCTTC.